This T cell receptor (beta chain) was sequenced for a study of T cells in Graves' hyperthyroidism and ophthalmopathy. Study at large: Staff took peripheral blood when the initial diagnosis was made, before any treatment began. Overall study findings and caveats: Using 13 V-J features, a model discriminated ophthalmopathy from stable hyperthyroidism.

This CDR3 contains 16 residues. Looked up from germline, CDR1 is SEHNR and CDR2 is FQNEAQ (reference sequence). Trimming pared 3 bases from V and 0 bases from J, leaving 11 bases between. RNA transcripts yielded amplified TCR beta CDR3 regions. Primed by the HTBI set, a first-round RT-PCR was run on the TCR CDR3. MiXCR, run by TCRdb on the multiplex PCR reads, gives a single entry per CDR3 protein. The table lists approximately 430,000 distinct CDR3 sequences, approximately 14% of them singletons. Worth noting for this clonotype: The antigen is unknown.

The TCR originated in a woman under 30 with Graves' hyperthyroidism. The chain combines TRBV7-9 with TRBJ2-2; D may be TRBD1 (6 bases). The sequencing sample was made of blood. The chain's CDR3 is CASSFGGLANTGELFF. The CDR3 coding sequence is TGTGCCAGCAGCTTTGGGGGCCTCGCGAACACCGGGGAGCTGTTTTTT.